This TCR beta chain was documented in a study of control samples from healthy donors and cancer patients. Produced via immunoSEQ multiplex PCR; TCRdb's table is partial and in-frame only. The data show about 170,000 clones, 90% to 95% seen once. The CDR3 contains 15 residues. Trimming pared 4 bases from V and 5 bases from J, leaving 17 bases between. Germline CDR1 reads MGHRA; CDR2 reads YSYEKL. This clone came up once. The V gene is TRBV4-1, the J gene TRBJ2-5, with D tentatively TRBD2 (7 bases). Sequencing was carried out using blood. This TCR was sampled from a woman in her 30s in good health. Here the CDR3 DNA reads TGCGCCAGCAGCCTAGGGGGGGGAGGGCCGGAGACCCAGTACTTC. Its protein is CASSLGGGGPETQYF.